This TCR beta chain was observed in a study of T cells in Graves' hyperthyroidism and ophthalmopathy. The CDR3 spans 14 residues. The V gene's germline CDR1 is MDHEN and CDR2 SYDVKM. Unmatched junction bases numbered 2, after V lost 2 bases and J lost 5 bases. TCR beta CDR3 sequences were amplified from RNA transcripts. An initial round of RT-PCR targeting the TCR CDR3 relied on the HTBI primer set. Via MiXCR, TCRdb re-called the multiplex PCR reads, giving one row per CDR3 protein. The sample shows about 640,000 distinct CDR3 sequences, 20% to 25% of them seen only once. This clonotype came up many times. Its specificity is unknown. Active moderate-to-severe ophthalmopathy, Clinical Activity Score at least 3, NOSPECS at least 4, under 3 months' duration. Uncontrolled infection, other autoimmune disease, pregnancy or lactation disqualified patients from enrolment. Clinical symptoms, serum thyroxine and TRAb, thyroid ultrasound and orbital computed tomography were used for the diagnoses.

The study's findings and limits: A median 6.5 months before onset, the model predicted ophthalmopathy.

This chain connects TRBV28 to TRBJ1-5; 8 bases are a match to TRBD1. This sequence was found in a man aged 25-45 years with Graves' ophthalmopathy. Source material: blood. CDR3: CASSLGQGHQPQHF. The CDR3 DNA is TGTGCCAGCAGTTTAGGACAGGGTCATCAGCCCCAGCATTTT.